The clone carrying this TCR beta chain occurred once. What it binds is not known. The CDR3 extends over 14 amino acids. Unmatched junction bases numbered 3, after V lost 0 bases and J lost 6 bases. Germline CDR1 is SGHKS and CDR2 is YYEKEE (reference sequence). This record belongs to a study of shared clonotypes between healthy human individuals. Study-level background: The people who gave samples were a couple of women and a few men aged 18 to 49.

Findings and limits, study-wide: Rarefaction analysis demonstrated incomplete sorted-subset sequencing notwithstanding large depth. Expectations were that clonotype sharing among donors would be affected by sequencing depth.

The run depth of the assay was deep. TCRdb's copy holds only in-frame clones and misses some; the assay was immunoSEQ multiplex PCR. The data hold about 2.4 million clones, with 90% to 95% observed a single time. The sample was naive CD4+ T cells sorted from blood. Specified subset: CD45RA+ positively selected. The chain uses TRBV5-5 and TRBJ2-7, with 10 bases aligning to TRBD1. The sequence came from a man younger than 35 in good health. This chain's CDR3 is CASSLDRTGGEQYF. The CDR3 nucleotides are TGTGCCAGCAGCTTGGATCGGACAGGGGGCGAGCAGTACTTC.